These 22 T cell receptor beta chains share one sample of origin, sequenced in a study of T cell responses to AZD1222 COVID-19 vaccine. Sequenced by immunoSEQ multiplex PCR; TCRdb stores in-frame clones only, minus some. Here the sample spans 180,000 or so clones, 93% being singletons. The source material was peripheral blood, sampled on day 0 of AZD1222 vaccination. These receptors were obtained from an adult in good health.

In nucleotides, the CDR3 is TGCGCCAGCAGCTTCCTGACAGGGGATACCGGGGAGCTGTTTTTT. Translation: CASSFLTGDTGELFF. V gene TRBV5-1 combines with J gene TRBJ2-2; 8 bases are a match to TRBD1. The CDR3 consists of 15 residues. The ends lost 2 bases at V and 5 bases at J; junction bases unmatched: 5. Germline CDR1 SGHRS, CDR2 YFSETQ.

The rearrangement links TRBV6-5 to TRBJ1-2; 12 bases align to TRBD1. The V gene's germline CDR1 is MNHEY and CDR2 SVGAGI. The CDR3 has 15 amino acids. V shed 6 bases, J shed 2 bases, and the junction held 4 bases outside the gene matches. The CDR3 DNA sequence: TGTGCCAGCAGGCCCGGGACAGGGGGCAACTATGGCTACACCTTC. It codes for CASRPGTGGNYGYTF.

This clone was seen once. This chain uses TRBV2 with TRBJ1-6; a weak D match, TRBD1 (6 bases). This CDR3 contains 15 residues. Germline CDR1 is SNHLY and CDR2 is FYNNEI. Trimming stripped 4 bases from V and 7 bases from J, with 14 bases between. The CDR3 is CASSGGQRVNSPLHF. The CDR3 DNA reads as TGTGCCAGCAGTGGGGGGCAGCGAGTGAATTCACCCCTCCACTTT.

The chain links TRBV13 to TRBJ1-6; no clear D. V was pared by 2 bases and J by 8 bases, with 13 bases between. The CDR3 totals 15 residues. Germline V gene sequence: CDR1 PRHDT, CDR2 FYEKMQ (reference sequence). The CDR3 DNA reads as TGTGCCAGCAGCTTATACCTGGGTATGGATTCACCCCTCCACTTT. Its translation is CASSLYLGMDSPLHF.

The CDR3: CASSLAAGGGETQYF. CDR3 bases: TGTGCCAGCAGCTTGGCAGCGGGGGGTGGAGAGACCCAGTACTTC. The chain carries TRBV7-9 and TRBJ2-5, with 9 bases identical to TRBD2. CDR3 length: 15 residues. V shed 3 bases and J 4 bases; nucleotides not matched to a gene: 6. CDR1 is SEHNR, CDR2 FQNEAQ, per germline (reference sequence).

The chain joins TRBV11-1 to TRBJ2-1, with 10 bases matching TRBD2. The CDR3 runs 15 residues. V shed 0 bases, J shed 6 bases, and the junction held 2 bases outside the gene matches. Germline loops: CDR1 SGHAT, CDR2 FQDESV (reference sequence). For the CDR3, the DNA is TGTGCCAGCAGCTTAGCTAGCGGGGGGCCCAATGAGCAGTTCTTC. Its translation is CASSLASGGPNEQFF.

The chain links TRBV30 to TRBJ1-3; 9 nucleotides match TRBD1. This CDR3 contains 16 residues. Looked up from germline, CDR1 is GTSNPN and CDR2 is SVGIG (reference sequence). Trimming removed 2 bases from V and 2 bases from J; junction bases left unmatched: 7. The CDR3 DNA follows: TGTGCCTGGAGTAAGAGGGGACAGGGTACTGGAAACACCATATATTTT. This sequence encodes CAWSKRGQGTGNTIYF.

The rearrangement joins TRBV11-2 to TRBJ2-3; D possibly corresponds to TRBD1 (6 bases). The V and J ends lost 3 bases and 3 bases respectively, with 10 bases between them. This CDR3 has 14 residues. The germline gives CDR1 SGHAT, CDR2 FQNNGV. The CDR3 bases are TGTGCCAGCAGCTTTTCCACAGGGACAGATACGCAGTATTTT. Protein sequence: CASSFSTGTDTQYF.

The gene calls are TRBV2 and TRBJ2-1; weak D call: TRBD2 (5 bases). The ends were cut back, 8 bases at V and 4 bases at J, with 21 bases in the middle. The CDR3 totals 16 residues. The germline V gene encodes CDR1 SNHLY and CDR2 FYNNEI. Here the CDR3 reads CASLLDSASSYNEQFF. For the CDR3, the DNA is TGTGCCAGCTTGCTGGACTCTGCATCGTCTTACAATGAGCAGTTCTTC.

The rearrangement uses TRBV5-1 and TRBJ1-5; 8 positions match TRBD1. Trimming took 1 base from V and 0 from J; bases not matched to a gene: 9. The germline gives CDR1 SGHRS, CDR2 YFSETQ. The length of the CDR3 is 18 residues. The chain's CDR3 is CASSLISGGPYSNQPQHF. As DNA, the CDR3 is TGCGCCAGCAGCTTGATCTCAGGGGGCCCTTATAGCAATCAGCCCCAGCATTTT. Based on the CDR3 plus reference TRBV5-1 and TRBJ1-5, the full variable domain is KAGVTQTPRYLIKTRGQQVTLSCSPISGHRSVSWYQQTPGQGLQFLFEYFSETQRNKGNFPGRFSGRQFSNSRSEMNVSTLELGDSALYLCASSLISGGPYSNQPQHFGDGTRLSIL.

This chain connects TRBV4-1 to TRBJ1-4; the D is unclear. V was trimmed by 0 bases and J by 2 bases, leaving 13 bases between them. Germline CDR1 MGHRA, CDR2 YSYEKL. The CDR3 has 17 amino acids. The CDR3 DNA sequence: TGCGCCAGCAGCCAAGATTCTGGGGTTGCCACTAATGAAAAACTGTTTTTT. Translation: CASSQDSGVATNEKLFF.

The chain has TRBV5-1 and TRBJ2-1; 9 nucleotides match TRBD1. The CDR3 runs to 15 residues. After removal of 5 bases from V and 3 bases from J, the junction contained 6 bases not matched to a gene. Germline assignment: CDR1 SGHRS and CDR2 YFSETQ. CDR3 bases: TGCGCCAGCAGTAGTGGACAGGGGAACTACAATGAGCAGTTCTTC. It codes for CASSSGQGNYNEQFF.

V is TRBV27 and J is TRBJ1-3; D is undetermined. Trimming cost V 5 bases and J 7 bases, with 18 bases left between them. In germline, CDR1 is MNHEY, CDR2 SMNVEV (reference sequence). There are 15 residues in the CDR3. The CDR3 region has the DNA TGTGCCAGCAGTCCGCACGGAGCGTTATCCAACACCATATATTTT. It yields the protein CASSPHGALSNTIYF.

V is TRBV5-4 and J is TRBJ1-1; no definite D call. The V end lost 2 bases, the J end lost 8 bases, and 19 bases lay between the germline ends. Germline V gene sequence: CDR1 SGHNT, CDR2 YYREEE (reference sequence). This CDR3 is built from 15 residues. This CDR3 reads CASSLRRSDRAEAFF. The DNA for the CDR3 is TGTGCCAGCAGCTTACGTCGCTCCGACCGCGCCGAAGCTTTCTTT. Together with reference TRBV5-4 and TRBJ1-1, the CDR3 gives the full variable domain: ETGVTQSPTHLIKTRGQQVTLRCSSQSGHNTVSWYQQALGQGPQFIFQYYREEENGRGNFPPRFSGLQFPNYSSELNVNALELDDSALYLCASSLRRSDRAEAFFGQGTRLTVV.

This rearrangement joins TRBV3-1 (or the pseudogene TRBV3-2) to TRBJ2-3; 11 positions agree with TRBD1. Germline CDR1 is LGHDT and CDR2 is YNNKEL (reference sequence). The V segment lost 4 bases and the J segment 4 bases; nucleotides outside the gene matches: 4. The CDR3 spans 15 residues. In nucleotides, the CDR3 is TGTGCCAGCAGCCGGACAGGGGGCAGTTCAGATACGCAGTATTTT. Protein sequence: CASSRTGGSSDTQYF.

The rearrangement joins TRBV12-2 to TRBJ1-1; the table gives TRBD1 as D, unverified against the DNA. TRBV12-2 is recorded as a pseudogene. CDR3 length: 17 amino acids. The CDR3 loop reads CASRLASTGSGSTEAFF. In DNA form, the CDR3 reads TGTGCAAGTCGCTTAGCTTCCACAGGGAGTGGTTCCACTGAAGCTTTCTTT.

The chain combines TRBV2 with TRBJ1-4; D unclear. Trimming shortened V by 3 bases and J by 8 bases, and 19 bases separated the two germline ends. Germline V gene sequence: CDR1 SNHLY, CDR2 FYNNEI. This CDR3 is built from 16 residues. This CDR3 reads CASSDITGPGGEKLFF. The CDR3, as DNA: TGTGCCAGCAGTGATATAACCGGGCCCGGCGGGGAAAAACTGTTTTTT.

This clone has a single count. The V and J genes are TRBV19 and TRBJ1-5; 7 nucleotides align to TRBD1. The CDR3 is made up of 13 amino acids. The germline gives CDR1 LNHDA, CDR2 SQIVND (reference sequence). The J segment lost 5 bases and the V segment lost 6 bases, leaving 4 bases of the junction unmatched. CDR3 sequence reads: CASRDRRDQPQHF. The DNA for the CDR3 is TGTGCCAGTAGGGACAGGAGGGATCAGCCCCAGCATTTT.

This clone was seen only once. The gene calls are TRBV23-1 and TRBJ1-5; D possibly corresponds to TRBD1 (5 bases). TRBV23-1 is classed as an ORF, of uncertain function. The CDR3 is 16 residues long. The ends were cut back, 0 bases at V and 3 bases at J, with 12 bases in the middle. The CDR3 DNA sequence: TGCGCCAGCAGTCAATCGTCAGGGTGGGACAATCAGCCCCAGCATTTT. Encoded protein: CASSQSSGWDNQPQHF.

This clone has a handful of counts. The chain is built from TRBV28 and TRBJ2-3; 7 bases align to TRBD2. The CDR3 has 16 amino acids. Germline V CDR1 and CDR2: MDHEN, SYDVKM. V lost 6 bases, J lost 0 bases, and 9 bases stayed unmatched. The CDR3 spells CASSPLGGRSTDTQYF. CDR3 in DNA: TGTGCCAGCAGCCCGCTCGGGGGGAGAAGCACAGATACGCAGTATTTT.

J is TRBJ1-5 and V is TRBV18, with TRBD1 matching 7 bases. This CDR3 region has 15 residues. Unmatched junction bases numbered 5, after V lost 3 bases and J lost 3 bases. Per the germline V gene, CDR1 is KGHSH and CDR2 is LQKENI. This CDR3 is CASSPAGGINQPQHF. Written as DNA, the CDR3 is TGTGCCAGCTCACCTGCAGGGGGGATCAATCAGCCCCAGCATTTT.

The chain combines TRBV28 with TRBJ1-2; D uncertain. This CDR3 is 14 amino acids long. CDR1 is MDHEN and CDR2 is SYDVKM in the germline V gene. Trimming removed 2 bases from V and 8 bases from J, with 15 bases in between. The DNA of the CDR3 is TGTGCCAGCAGTTTAGCGCCCGCTCTACGGGGCTACACCTTC. Its translation is CASSLAPALRGYTF.